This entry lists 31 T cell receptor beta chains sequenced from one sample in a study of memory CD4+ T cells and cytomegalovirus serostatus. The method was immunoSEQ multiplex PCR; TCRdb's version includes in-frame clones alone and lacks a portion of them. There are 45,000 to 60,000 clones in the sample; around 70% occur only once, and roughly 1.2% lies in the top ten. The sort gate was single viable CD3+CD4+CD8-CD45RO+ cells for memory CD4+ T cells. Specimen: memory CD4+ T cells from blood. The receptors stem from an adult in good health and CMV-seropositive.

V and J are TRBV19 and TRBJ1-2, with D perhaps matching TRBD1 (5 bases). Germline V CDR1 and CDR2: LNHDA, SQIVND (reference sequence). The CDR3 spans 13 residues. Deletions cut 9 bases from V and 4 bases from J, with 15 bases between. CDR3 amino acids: CASQAGPFYGYTF. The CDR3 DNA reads TGTGCCAGCCAAGCAGGGCCCTTCTATGGCTACACCTTC.

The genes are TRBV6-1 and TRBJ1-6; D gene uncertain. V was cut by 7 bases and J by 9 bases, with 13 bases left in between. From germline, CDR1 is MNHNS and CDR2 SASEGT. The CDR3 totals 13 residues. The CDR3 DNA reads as TGTGCCAGCAAGAATAACAAGGGTTCACCCCTCCACTTT. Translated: CASKNNKGSPLHF.

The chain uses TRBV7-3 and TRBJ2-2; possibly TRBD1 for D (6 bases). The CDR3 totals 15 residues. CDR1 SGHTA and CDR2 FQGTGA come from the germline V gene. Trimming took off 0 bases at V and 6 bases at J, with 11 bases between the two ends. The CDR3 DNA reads TGTGCCAGCAGCTTAACCGTTGACAGGTCCGGGGAGCTGTTTTTT. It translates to CASSLTVDRSGELFF. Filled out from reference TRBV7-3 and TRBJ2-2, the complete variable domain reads GAGVSQTPSNKVTEKGKYVELRCDPISGHTALYWYRQSLGQGPEFLIYFQGTGAADDSGLPNDRFFAVRPEGSVSTLKIQRTERGDSAVYLCASSLTVDRSGELFFGEGSRLTVL.

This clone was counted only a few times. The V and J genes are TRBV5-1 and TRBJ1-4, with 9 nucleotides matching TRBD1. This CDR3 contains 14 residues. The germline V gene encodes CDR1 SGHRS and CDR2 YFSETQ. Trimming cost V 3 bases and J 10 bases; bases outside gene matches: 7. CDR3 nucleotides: TGCGCCAGCAGCTCCGGGACAGGGTCTATAAAACTGTTTTTT. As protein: CASSSGTGSIKLFF. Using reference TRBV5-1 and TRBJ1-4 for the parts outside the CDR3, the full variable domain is KAGVTQTPRYLIKTRGQQVTLSCSPISGHRSVSWYQQTPGQGLQFLFEYFSETQRNKGNFPGRFSGRQFSNSRSEMNVSTLELGDSALYLCASSSGTGSIKLFFGSGTQLSVL.

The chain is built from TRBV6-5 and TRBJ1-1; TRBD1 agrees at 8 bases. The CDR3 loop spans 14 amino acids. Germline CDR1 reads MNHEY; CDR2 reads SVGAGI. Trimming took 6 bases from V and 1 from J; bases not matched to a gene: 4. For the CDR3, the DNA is TGTGCCAGCAGGGAGACAGGGGAGAACACTGAAGCTTTCTTT. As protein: CASRETGENTEAFF.

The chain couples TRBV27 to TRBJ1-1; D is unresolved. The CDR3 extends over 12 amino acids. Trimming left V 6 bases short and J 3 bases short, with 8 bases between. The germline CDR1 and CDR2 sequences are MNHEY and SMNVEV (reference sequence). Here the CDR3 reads CASRTPDTEAFF. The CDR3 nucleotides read TGTGCCAGCAGGACCCCGGACACTGAAGCTTTCTTT.

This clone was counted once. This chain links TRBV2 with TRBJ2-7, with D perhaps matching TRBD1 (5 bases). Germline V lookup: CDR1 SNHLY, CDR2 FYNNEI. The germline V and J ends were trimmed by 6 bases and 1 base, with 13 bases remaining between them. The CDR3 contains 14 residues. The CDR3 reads CASRSGRASYEQYF. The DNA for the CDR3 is TGTGCCAGCAGGTCGGGCAGGGCGTCCTACGAGCAGTACTTC.

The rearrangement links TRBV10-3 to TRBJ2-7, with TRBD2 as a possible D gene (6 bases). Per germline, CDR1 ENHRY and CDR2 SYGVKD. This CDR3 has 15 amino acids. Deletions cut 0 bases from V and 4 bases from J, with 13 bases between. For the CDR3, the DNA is TGTGCCATCAGTGAGTCGACTCGGGGGTGGTACGAGCAGTACTTC. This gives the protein CAISESTRGWYEQYF.

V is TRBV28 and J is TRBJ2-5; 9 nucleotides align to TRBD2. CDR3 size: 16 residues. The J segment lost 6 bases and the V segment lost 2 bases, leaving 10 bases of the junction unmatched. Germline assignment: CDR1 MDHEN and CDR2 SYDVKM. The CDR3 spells CASSLVGGGGEKTQYF. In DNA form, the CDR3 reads TGTGCCAGCAGTTTAGTCGGCGGGGGGGGCGAAAAGACCCAGTACTTC. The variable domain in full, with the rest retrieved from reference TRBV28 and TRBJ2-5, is DVKVTQSSRYLVKRTGEKVFLECVQDMDHENMFWYRQDPGLGLRLIYFSYDVKMKEKGDIPEGYSVSREKKERFSLILESASTNQTSMYLCASSLVGGGGEKTQYFGPGTRLLVL.

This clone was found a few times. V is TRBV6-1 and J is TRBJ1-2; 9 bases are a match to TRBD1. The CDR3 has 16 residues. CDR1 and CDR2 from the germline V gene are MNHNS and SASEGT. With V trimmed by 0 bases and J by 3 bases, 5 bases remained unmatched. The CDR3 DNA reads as TGTGCCAGCAGTGAAGCGGTCGGACAGGGGTACTATGGCTACACCTTC. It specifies CASSEAVGQGYYGYTF.

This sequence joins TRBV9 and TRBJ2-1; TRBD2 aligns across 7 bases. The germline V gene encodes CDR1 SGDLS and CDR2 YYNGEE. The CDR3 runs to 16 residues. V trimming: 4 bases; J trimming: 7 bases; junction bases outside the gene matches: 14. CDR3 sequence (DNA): TGTGCCAGCAGCACCCGTCTGGGCGGGGGATTGAATGAGCAGTTCTTC. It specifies CASSTRLGGGLNEQFF.

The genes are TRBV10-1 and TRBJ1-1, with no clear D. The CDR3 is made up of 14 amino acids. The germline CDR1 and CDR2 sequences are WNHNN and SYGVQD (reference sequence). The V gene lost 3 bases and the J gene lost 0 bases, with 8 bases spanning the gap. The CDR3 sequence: CASSDGVMNTEAFF. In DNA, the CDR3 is TGCGCCAGCAGTGATGGAGTTATGAACACTGAAGCTTTCTTT.

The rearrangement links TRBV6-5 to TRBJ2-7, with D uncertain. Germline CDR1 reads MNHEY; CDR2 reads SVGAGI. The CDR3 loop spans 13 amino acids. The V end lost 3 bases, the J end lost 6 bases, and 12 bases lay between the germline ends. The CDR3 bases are TGTGCCAGCAGTTATGTTAAGGGAACCGAGCAGTACTTC. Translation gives CASSYVKGTEQYF.

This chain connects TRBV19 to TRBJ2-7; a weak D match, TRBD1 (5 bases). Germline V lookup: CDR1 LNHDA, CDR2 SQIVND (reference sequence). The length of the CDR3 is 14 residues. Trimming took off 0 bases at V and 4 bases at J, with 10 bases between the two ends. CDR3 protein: CASSIDHQGYEQYF. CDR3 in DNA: TGTGCCAGTAGTATAGATCACCAGGGATACGAGCAGTACTTC.

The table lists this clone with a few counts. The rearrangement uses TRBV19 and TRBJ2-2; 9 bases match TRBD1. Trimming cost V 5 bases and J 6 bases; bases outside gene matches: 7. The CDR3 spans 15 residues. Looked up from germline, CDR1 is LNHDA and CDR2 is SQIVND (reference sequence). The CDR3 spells CASSRRTGESGELFF. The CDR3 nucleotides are TGTGCCAGTAGTCGGAGGACAGGGGAATCCGGGGAGCTGTTTTTT. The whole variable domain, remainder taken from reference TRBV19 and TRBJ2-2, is DGGITQSPKYLFRKEGQNVTLSCEQNLNHDAMYWYRQDPGQGLRLIYYSQIVNDFQKGDIAEGYSVSREKKESFPLTVTSAQKNPTAFYLCASSRRTGESGELFFGEGSRLTVL.

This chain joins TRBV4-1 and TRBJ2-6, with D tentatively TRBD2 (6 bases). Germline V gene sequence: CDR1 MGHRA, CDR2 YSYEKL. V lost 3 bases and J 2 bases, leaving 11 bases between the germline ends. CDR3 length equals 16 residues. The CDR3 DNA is TGCGCCAGCAGCCAGGGACTTGGGGCTGGGGCCAACGTCCTGACTTTC. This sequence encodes CASSQGLGAGANVLTF.

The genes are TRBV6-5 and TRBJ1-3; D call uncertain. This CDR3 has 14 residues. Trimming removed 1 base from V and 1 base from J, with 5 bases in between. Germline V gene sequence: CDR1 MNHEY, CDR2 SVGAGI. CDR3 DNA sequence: TGTGCCAGCAGTTACTTGGGTTCTGGAAACACCATATATTTT. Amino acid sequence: CASSYLGSGNTIYF.

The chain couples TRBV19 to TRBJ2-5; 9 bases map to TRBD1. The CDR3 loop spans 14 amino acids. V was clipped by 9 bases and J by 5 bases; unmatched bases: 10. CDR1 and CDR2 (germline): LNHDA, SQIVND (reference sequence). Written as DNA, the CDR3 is TGTGCCAGCACCCAACAGGGGGCGAGGGAGACCCAGTACTTC. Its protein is CASTQQGARETQYF.

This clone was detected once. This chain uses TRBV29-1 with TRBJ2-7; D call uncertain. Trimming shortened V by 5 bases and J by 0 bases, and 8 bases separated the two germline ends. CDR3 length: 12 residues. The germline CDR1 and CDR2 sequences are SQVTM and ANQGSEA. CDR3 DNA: TGCAGCGTTTTCAGGTCCTCCTACGAGCAGTACTTC. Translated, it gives CSVFRSSYEQYF.

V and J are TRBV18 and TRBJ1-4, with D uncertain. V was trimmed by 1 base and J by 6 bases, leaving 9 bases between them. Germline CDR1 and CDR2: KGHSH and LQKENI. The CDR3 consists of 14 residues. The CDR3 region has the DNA TGTGCCAGCTCACCACAGTCGAGGGATGAAAAACTGTTTTTT. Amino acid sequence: CASSPQSRDEKLFF.

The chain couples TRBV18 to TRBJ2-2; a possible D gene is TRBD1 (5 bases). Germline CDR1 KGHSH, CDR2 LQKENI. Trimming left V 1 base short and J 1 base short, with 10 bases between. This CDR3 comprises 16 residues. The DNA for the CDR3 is TGTGCCAGCTCACCACTATCAGGACAGAACACCGGGGAGCTGTTTTTT. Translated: CASSPLSGQNTGELFF.

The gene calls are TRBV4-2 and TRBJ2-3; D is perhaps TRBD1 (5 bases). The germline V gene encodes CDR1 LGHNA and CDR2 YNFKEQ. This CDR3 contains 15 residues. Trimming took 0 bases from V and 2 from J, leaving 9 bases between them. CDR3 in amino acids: CASSQEQTDTDTQYF. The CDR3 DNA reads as TGTGCCAGCAGCCAAGAACAGACAGACACAGATACGCAGTATTTT.

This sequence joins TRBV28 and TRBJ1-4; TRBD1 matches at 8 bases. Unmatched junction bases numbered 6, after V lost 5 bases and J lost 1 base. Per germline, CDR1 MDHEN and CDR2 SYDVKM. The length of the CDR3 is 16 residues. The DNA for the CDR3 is TGTGCCAGCAGTCCTGGACAGGGACGAACTAATGAAAAACTGTTTTTT. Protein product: CASSPGQGRTNEKLFF.

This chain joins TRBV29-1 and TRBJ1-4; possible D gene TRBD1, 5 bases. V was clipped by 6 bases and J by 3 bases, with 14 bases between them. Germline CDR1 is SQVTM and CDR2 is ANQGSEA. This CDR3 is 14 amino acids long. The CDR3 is CSVDPGGANEKLFF. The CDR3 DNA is TGCAGCGTGGACCCGGGGGGTGCTAATGAAAAACTGTTTTTT.

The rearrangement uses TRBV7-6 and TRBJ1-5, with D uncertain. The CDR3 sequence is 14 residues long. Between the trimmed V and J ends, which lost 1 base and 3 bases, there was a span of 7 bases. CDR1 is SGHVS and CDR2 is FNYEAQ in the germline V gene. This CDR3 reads CASSLGHDNQPQHF. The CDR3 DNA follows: TGTGCCAGCAGCTTAGGACATGACAATCAGCCCCAGCATTTT.

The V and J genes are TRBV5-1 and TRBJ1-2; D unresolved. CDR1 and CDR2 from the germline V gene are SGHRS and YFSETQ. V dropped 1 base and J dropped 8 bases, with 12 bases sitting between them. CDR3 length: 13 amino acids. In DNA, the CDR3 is TGCGCCAGCAGCTTGAGTCCGGGCTGGGGCTACACCTTC. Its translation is CASSLSPGWGYTF.

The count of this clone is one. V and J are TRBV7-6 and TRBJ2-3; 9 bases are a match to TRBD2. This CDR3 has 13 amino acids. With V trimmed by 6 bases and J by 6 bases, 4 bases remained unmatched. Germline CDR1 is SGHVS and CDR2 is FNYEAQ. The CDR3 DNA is TGTGCCAGCAGGGCGGGGGGGTCGGATACGCAGTATTTT. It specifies CASRAGGSDTQYF. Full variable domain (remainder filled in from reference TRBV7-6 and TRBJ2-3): GAGVSQSPRYKVTKRGQDVALRCDPISGHVSLYWYRQALGQGPEFLTYFNYEAQQDKSGLPNDRFSAERPEGSISTLTIQRTEQRDSAMYRCASRAGGSDTQYFGPGTRLTVL.

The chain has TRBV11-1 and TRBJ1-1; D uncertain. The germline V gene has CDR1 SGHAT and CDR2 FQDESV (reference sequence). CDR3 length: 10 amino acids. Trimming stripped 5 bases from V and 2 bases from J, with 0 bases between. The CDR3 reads CASSNTEAFF. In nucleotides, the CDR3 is TGTGCCAGCAGCAACACTGAAGCTTTCTTT.

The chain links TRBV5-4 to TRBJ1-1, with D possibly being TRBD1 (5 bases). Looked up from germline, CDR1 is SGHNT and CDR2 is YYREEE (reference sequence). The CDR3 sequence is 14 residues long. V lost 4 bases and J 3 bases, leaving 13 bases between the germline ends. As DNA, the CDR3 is TGTGCCAGCAGCAGGGGCCTCGGGGACACTGAAGCTTTCTTT. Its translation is CASSRGLGDTEAFF.

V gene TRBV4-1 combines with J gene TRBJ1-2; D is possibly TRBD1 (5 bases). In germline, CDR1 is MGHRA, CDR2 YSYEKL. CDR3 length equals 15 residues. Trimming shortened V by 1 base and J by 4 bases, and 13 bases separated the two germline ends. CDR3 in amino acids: CASSQGGREGYGYTF. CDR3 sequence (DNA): TGCGCCAGCAGCCAAGGTGGCAGGGAGGGCTATGGCTACACCTTC.

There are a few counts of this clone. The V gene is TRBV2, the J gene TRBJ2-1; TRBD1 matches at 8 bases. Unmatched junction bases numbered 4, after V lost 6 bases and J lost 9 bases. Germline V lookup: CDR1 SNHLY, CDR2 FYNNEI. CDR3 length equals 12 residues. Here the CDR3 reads CASSDRGSEQFF. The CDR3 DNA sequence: TGTGCCAGCAGCGACAGGGGCAGTGAGCAGTTCTTC.